This T cell receptor beta chain was observed in a study of blood T cell repertoires in COVID-19 (dated by TCRdb to about 2020). Describing the broader study: Collaborator samples came from the United States, Italy and Spain and covered acute and convalescent phases of COVID-19. The prospective study material was composed of cDNA or gDNA derived from T cells, B-cell-depleted T cells, or PBMCs. The samples were drawn from two sources: the first 160 participants of the ongoing ImmuneRACE study, and 950 to 1,500 subjects contributed by 6 global collaborators. Sample metadata almost always included a de-identified subject ID, COVID-19 status, age in years and sex. HLA class I and class II types, where available, came from metadata supplied by the sample provider rather than from assay-based typing. The dataset comprised deeply sampled blood TCRbeta repertoires from subjects exposed to, actively infected with, or recovered from COVID-19. The repertoires were released in a freely available public database intended as a resource for research on the immune response to SARS-CoV-2. What the authors observed across the whole study: The quantity of clinical and demographic metadata differed by source and by participant and was supplied without curation.

At one collaborating source in Seattle, patients were enrolled during active infection and were followed longitudinally through the course of disease. Collaborating institutions collected whole blood in K2EDTA tubes following their own protocols. Collaborator samples were shipped for TCRbeta analysis as frozen whole blood, isolated PBMCs, or DNA extracted from either sample type. TCRbeta CDR3 regions were amplified from genomic DNA by means of the immunoSEQ Assay, a bias-controlled multiplex PCR. Per the authors' processing: Within the assay, amplification of reference gene primers was used to estimate how many nucleated cells each sample contained. To quantify the absolute abundance of each unique TCRbeta CDR3 rearrangement, sequence reads were collapsed and filtered. For each sample, productive Simpson clonality was calculated as the square root of Simpson's diversity index across productive rearrangements. Held by TCRdb, this immuneACCESS table contains in-frame sequences only and omits some clones. Under half of the omission traces to an unresolved V gene where checked; the cause of the rest is unknown. That table gives V, J and clone size, and the DNA gave D and trimming. For this sample the table gives approximately 200,000 clones, of which 75% to 85% were detected only once. Around 5.4% of the sample comes from the top ten.

As regards this clone: Its antigen has not been determined. No per-base quality is available; no much larger clone lies one base away.

Sequenced input: peripheral blood. This sequence was found in a woman aged 40 to 49 with COVID-19, enrolled during active disease.

The encoded CDR3 is CASSTASGILYEQYF. Here is the DNA: TGTGCCAGCAGCACTGCTAGCGGGATTTTGTACGAGCAGTACTTC. The chain employs TRBV21-1 and TRBJ2-7; the D segment call TRBD2 is taken from the table without a DNA check. TRBV21-1 is reported as a pseudogene. The CDR3 holds 15 amino acids from the cysteine to the phenylalanine. The DNA shown is the 45-base CDR3, in frame from base 1.